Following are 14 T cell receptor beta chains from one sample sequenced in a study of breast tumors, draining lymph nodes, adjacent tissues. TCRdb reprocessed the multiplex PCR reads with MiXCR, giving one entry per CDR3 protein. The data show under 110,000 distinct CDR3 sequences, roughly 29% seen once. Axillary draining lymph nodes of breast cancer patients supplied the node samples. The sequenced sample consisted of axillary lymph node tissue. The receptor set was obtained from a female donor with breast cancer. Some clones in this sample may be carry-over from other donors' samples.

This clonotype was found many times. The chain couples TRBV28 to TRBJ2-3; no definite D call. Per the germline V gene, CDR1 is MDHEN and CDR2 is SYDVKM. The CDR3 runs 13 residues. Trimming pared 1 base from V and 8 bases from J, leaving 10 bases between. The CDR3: CASSLSNRGTQYF. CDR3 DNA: TGTGCCAGCAGTTTATCCAACAGAGGTACGCAGTATTTT.

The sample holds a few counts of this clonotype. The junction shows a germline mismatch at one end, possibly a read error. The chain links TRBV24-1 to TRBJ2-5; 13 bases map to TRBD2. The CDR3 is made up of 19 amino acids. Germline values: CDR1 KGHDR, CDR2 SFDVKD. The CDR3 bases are TGTGCCACCAGCGATTTGAGGACTAGCGGGAGAGGGGCCCAAGAGACCCAGCACTTC. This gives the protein CATSDLRTSGRGAQETQHF.

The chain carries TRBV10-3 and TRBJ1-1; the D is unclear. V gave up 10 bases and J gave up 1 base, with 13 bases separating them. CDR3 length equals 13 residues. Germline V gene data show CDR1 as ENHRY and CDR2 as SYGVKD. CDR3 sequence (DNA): TGTGCCAGCGGCCGGGAGCAGAACACTGAAGCTTTCTTT. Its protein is CASGREQNTEAFF.

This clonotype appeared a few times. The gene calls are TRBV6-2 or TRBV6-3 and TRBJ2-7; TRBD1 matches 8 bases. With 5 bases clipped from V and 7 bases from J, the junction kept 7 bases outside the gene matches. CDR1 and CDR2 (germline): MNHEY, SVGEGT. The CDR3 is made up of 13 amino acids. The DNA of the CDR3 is TGTGCCAGCAGTCACGCCGACAGGGGAGAGCAGTACTTC. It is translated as CASSHADRGEQYF.

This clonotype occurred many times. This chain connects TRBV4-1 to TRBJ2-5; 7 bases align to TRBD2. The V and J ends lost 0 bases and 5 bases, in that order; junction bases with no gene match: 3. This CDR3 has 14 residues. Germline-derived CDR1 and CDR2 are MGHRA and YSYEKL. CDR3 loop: CASSQDHGGETQYF. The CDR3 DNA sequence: TGCGCCAGCAGCCAAGATCACGGGGGGGAGACCCAGTACTTC.

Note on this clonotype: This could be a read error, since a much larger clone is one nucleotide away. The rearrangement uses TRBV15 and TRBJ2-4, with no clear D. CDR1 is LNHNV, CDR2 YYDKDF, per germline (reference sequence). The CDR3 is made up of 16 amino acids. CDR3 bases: TGTGCCACCGGCAGAGATGTGGGATTAGCCAAAAACATTCAGTACTTC. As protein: CATGRDVGLAKNIQYF.

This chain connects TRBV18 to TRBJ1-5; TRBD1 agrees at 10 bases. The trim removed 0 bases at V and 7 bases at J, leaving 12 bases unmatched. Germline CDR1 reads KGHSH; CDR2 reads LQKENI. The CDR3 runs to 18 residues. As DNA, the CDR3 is TGTGCCAGCTCACCACCAATCGGGACAGGGGCCTTTGAACAGCCCCAGCATTTT. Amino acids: CASSPPIGTGAFEQPQHF.

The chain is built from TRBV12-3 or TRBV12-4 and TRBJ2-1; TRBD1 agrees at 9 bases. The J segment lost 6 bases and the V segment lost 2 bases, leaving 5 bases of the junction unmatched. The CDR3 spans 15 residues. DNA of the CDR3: TGTGCCAGCAGTTTACGCCGGGACAGGGCCAATGAGCAGTTCTTC. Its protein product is CASSLRRDRANEQFF.

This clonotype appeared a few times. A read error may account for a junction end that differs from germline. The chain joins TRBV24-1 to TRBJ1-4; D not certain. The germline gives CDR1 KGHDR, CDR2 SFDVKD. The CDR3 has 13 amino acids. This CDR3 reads CAASERENEKLFF. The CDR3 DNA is TGTGCCGCCAGTGAGAGGGAGAATGAGAAACTGTTTTTT.

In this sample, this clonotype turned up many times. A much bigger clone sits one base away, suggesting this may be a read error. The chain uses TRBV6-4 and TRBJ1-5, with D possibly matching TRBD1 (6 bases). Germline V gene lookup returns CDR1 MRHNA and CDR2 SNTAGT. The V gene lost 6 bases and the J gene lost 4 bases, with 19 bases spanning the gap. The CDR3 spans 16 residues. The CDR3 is CASRLTGKSANQPQHF. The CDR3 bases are TGTGCCAGCAGGCTAACAGGGAAGTCGGCAAATCAGCCCCAGCATTTT.

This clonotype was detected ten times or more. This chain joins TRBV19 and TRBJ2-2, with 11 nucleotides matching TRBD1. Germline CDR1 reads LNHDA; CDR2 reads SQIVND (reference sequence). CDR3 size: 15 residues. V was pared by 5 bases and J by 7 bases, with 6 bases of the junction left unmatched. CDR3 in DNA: TGTGCCAGTAGTGACCGGGACAGGGGGGGCGGGGAGCTGTTTTTT. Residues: CASSDRDRGGGELFF.

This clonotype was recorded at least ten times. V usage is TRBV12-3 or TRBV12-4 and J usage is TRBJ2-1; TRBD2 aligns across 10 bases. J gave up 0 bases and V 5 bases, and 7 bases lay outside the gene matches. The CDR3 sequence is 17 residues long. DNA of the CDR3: TGTGCCAGCAGTCCGGGACTAGCGCCGAGCTCCTACAATGAGCAGTTCTTC. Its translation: CASSPGLAPSSYNEQFF.

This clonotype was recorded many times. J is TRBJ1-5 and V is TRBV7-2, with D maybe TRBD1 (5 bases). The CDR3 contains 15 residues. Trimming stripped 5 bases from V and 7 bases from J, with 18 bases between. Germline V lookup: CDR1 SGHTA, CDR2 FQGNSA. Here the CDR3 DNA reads TGTGCCAGCAGCCCCATGGGGGGAAGCGGGCAGCCCCAGCATTTT. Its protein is CASSPMGGSGQPQHF. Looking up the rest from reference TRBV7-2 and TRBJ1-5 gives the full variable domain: GAGVSQSPSNKVTEKGKDVELRCDPISGHTALYWYRQSLGQGLEFLIYFQGNSAPDKSGLPSDRFSAERTGGSVSTLTIQRTQQEDSAVYLCASSPMGGSGQPQHFGDGTRLSIL.

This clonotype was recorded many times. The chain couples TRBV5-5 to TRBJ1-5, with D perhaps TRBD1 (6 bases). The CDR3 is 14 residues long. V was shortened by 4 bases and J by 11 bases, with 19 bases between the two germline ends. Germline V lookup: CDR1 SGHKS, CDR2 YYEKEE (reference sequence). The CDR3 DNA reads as TGTGCCAGCAGCCGAGGGGGAGTTGGATGGGCCCAGCATTTT. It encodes CASSRGGVGWAQHF.